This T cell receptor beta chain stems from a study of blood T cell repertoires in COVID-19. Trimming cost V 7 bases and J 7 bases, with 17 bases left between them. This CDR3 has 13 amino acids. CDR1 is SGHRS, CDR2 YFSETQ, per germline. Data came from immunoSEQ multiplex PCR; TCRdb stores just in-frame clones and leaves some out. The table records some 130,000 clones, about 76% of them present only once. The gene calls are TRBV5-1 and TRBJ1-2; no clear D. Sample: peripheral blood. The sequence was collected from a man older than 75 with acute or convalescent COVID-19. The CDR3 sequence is CASRPDVGGGYTF. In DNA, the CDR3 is TGCGCCAGCCGCCCCGACGTGGGAGGTGGCTACACCTTC.